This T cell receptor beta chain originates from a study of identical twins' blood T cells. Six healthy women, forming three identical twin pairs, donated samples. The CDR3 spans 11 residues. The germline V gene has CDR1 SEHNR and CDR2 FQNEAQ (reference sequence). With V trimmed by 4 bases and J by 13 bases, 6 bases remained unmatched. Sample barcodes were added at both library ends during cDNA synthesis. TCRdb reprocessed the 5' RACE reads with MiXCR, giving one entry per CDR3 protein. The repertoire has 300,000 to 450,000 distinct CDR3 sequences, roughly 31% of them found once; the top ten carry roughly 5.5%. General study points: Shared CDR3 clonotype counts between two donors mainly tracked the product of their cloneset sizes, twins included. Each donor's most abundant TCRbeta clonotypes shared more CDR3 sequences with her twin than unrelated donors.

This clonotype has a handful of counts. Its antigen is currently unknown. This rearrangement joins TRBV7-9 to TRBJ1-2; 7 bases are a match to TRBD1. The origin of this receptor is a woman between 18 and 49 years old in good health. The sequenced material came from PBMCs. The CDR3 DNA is TGTGCCAGCAGCTCCGACAGGGTAGCCACCTTC. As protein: CASSSDRVATF.